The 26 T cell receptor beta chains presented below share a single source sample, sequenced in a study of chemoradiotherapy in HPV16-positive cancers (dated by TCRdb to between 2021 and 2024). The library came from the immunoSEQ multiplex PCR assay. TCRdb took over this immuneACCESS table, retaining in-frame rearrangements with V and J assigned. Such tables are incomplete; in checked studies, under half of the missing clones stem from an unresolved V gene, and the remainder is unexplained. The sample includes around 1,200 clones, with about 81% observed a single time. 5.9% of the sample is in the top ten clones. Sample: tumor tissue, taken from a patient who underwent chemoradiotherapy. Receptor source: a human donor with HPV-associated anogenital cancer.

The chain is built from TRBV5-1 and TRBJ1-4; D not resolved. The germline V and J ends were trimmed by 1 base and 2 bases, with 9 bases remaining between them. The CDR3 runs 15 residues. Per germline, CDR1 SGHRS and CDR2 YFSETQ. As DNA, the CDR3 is TGCGCCAGCAGCTTGCTGCCAGTCACTAATGAAAAACTGTTTTTT. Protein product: CASSLLPVTNEKLFF.

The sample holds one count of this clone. The CDR3, as DNA: TGTGCCAGCAGTTTTCTAGCGGAGGGGGTCAATGAGCAGTTCTTC. It is translated as CASSFLAEGVNEQFF. The chain joins TRBV6-4 to TRBJ2-1, with a possible D match to TRBD2 (7 bases). CDR3 length equals 15 residues. The V end lost 5 bases, the J end lost 6 bases, and 17 bases lay between the germline ends. Germline V gene lookup returns CDR1 MRHNA and CDR2 SNTAGT.

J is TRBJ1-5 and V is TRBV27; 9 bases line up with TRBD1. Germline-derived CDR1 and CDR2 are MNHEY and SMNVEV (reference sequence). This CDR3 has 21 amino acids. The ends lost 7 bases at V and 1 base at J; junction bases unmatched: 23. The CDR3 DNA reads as TGTGCCAGCATAAAGGGACAGGGTAGTTTTGAACCCTTTTTGAGCAATCAGCCCCAGCATTTT. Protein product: CASIKGQGSFEPFLSNQPQHF.

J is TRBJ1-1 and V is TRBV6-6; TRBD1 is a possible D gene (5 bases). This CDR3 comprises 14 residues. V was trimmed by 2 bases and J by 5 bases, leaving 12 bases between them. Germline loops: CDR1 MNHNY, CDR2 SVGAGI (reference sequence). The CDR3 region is CASSYSAGRTEAFF. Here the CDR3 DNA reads TGTGCCAGCAGTTACAGTGCAGGGCGAACTGAAGCTTTCTTT.

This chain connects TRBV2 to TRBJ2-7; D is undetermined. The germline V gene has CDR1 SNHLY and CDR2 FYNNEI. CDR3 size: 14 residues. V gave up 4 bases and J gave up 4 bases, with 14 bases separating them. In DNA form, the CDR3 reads TGTGCCAGCAGTGTATTAGACGGAAATTACGAGCAGTACGTC. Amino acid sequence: CASSVLDGNYEQYV.

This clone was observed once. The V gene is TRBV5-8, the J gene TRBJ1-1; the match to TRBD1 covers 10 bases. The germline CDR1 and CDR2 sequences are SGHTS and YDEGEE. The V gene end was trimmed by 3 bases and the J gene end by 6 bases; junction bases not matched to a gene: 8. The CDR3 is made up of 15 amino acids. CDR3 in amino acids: CASSSDRGPNAEAFF. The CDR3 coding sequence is TGTGCCAGCAGCTCAGACAGGGGGCCTAACGCTGAAGCTTTCTTT.

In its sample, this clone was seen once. The CDR3 DNA reads as TGTGCCAGCAGCGTAGCTGGACGAGGGTCTGGAAACACCATATATTTT. It specifies CASSVAGRGSGNTIYF. The V call is TRBV9, the J call TRBJ1-3; D unresolved. CDR1 is SGDLS and CDR2 is YYNGEE in the germline V gene. V dropped 0 bases and J dropped 1 base, with 11 bases sitting between them. The CDR3 totals 16 residues.

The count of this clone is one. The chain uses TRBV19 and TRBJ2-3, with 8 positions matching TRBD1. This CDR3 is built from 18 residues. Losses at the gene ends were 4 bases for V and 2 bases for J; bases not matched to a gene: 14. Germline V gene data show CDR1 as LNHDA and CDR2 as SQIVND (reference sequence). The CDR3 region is CASSRQTGTGGLTDTQYF. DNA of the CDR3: TGTGCCAGTAGTAGGCAAACTGGGACAGGAGGTCTCACAGATACGCAGTATTTT.

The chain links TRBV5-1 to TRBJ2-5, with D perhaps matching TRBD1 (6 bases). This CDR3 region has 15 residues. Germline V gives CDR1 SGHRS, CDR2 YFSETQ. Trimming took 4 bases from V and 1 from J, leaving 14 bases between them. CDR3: CASSITGTAQETQYF. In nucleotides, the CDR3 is TGCGCCAGCAGCATCACAGGGACCGCCCAAGAGACCCAGTACTTC.

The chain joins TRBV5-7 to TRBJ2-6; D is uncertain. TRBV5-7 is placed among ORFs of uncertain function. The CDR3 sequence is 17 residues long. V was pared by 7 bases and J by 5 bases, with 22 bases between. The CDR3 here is CASRCCCVQSRANVLTF. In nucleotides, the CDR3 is TGTGCCAGCCGATGCTGTTGCGTACAAAGTCGGGCCAACGTCCTGACTTTC.

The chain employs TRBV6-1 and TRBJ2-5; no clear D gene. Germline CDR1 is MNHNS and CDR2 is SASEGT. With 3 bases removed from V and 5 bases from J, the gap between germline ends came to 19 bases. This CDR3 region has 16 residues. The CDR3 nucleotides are TGTGCCAGCAGTGATGCCCCCCAAACGTTGGGGGAGACCCAGTACTTC. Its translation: CASSDAPQTLGETQYF.

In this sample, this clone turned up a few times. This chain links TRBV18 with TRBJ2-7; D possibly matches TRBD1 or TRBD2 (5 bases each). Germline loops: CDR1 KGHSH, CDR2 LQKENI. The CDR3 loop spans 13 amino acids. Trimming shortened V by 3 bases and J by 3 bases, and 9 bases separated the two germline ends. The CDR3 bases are TGTGCCAGCTCACCGGGACGAGACTACGAGCAGTACGTC. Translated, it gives CASSPGRDYEQYV.

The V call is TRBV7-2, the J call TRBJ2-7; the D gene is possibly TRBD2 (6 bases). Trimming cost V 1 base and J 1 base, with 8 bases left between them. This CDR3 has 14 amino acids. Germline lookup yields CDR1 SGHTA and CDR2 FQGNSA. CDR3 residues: CASSLVGGSYEQYV. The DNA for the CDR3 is TGTGCCAGCAGCTTAGTGGGGGGATCCTACGAGCAGTACGTC.

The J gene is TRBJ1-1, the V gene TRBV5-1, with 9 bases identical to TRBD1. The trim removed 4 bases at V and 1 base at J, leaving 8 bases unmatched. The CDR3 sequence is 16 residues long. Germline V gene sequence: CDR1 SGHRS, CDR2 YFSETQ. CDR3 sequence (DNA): TGCGCCAGCAGCCTGGGACAGGGATCAAGGAACACTGAAGCTTTCTTT. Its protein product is CASSLGQGSRNTEAFF.

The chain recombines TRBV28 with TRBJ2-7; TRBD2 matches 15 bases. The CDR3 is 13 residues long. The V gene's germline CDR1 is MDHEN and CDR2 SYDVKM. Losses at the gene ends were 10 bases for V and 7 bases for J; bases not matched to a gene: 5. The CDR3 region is CAIGLAGGLEQYF. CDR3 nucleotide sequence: TGTGCCATCGGACTAGCGGGGGGGCTTGAGCAGTACTTC. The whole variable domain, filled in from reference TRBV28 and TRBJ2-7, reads DVKVTQSSRYLVKRTGEKVFLECVQDMDHENMFWYRQDPGLGLRLIYFSYDVKMKEKGDIPEGYSVSREKKERFSLILESASTNQTSMYLCAIGLAGGLEQYFGPGTRLTVT.

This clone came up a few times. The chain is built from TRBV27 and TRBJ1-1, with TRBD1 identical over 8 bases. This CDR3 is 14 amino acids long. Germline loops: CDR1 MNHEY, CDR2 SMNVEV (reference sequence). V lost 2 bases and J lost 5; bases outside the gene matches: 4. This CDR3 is CASSLQGAGTEAFF. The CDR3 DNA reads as TGTGCCAGCAGTTTACAGGGGGCAGGGACTGAAGCTTTCTTT.

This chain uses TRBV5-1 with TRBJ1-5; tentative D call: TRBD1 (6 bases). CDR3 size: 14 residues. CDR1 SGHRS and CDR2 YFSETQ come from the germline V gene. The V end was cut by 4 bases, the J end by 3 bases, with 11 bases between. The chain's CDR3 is CASSLTGLNQPQHF. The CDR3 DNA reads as TGCGCCAGCAGCCTCACAGGGCTCAATCAGCCCCAGCATTTT.

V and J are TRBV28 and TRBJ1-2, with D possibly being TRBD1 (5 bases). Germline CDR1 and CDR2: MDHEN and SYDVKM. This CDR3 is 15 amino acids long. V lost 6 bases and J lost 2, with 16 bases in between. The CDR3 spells CASSVGTVLNYGYTF. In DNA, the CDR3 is TGTGCCAGCAGCGTCGGGACGGTATTAAACTATGGCTACACCTTC.

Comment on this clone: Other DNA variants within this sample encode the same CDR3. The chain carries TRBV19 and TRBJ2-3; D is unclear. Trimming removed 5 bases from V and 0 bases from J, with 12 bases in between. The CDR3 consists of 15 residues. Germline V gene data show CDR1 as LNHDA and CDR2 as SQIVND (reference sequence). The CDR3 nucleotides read TGTGCCAGTAGTCCGACCCTTGTTAGCACAGATACGCAGTATTTT. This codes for CASSPTLVSTDTQYF. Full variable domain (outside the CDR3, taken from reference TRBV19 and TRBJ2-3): DGGITQSPKYLFRKEGQNVTLSCEQNLNHDAMYWYRQDPGQGLRLIYYSQIVNDFQKGDIAEGYSVSREKKESFPLTVTSAQKNPTAFYLCASSPTLVSTDTQYFGPGTRLTVL.

This chain's CDR3 is CASSPWGTFSTDTQYF. In DNA form, the CDR3 reads TGTGCCAGCAGCCCATGGGGGACTTTTAGCACAGATACGCAGTATTTT. The V call is TRBV7-2, the J call TRBJ2-3; possibly TRBD2 for D (6 bases). The germline V gene encodes CDR1 SGHTA and CDR2 FQGNSA. The ends were cut back, 5 bases at V and 0 bases at J, with 15 bases in the middle. CDR3 length equals 16 residues.

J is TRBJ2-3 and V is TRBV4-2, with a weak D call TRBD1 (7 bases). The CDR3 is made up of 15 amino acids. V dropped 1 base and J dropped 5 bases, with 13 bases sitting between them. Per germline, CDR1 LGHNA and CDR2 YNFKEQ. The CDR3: CASSQGTGEVDTQYF. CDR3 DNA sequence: TGTGCCAGCAGCCAAGGAACAGGGGAGGTAGATACGCAGTATTTT.

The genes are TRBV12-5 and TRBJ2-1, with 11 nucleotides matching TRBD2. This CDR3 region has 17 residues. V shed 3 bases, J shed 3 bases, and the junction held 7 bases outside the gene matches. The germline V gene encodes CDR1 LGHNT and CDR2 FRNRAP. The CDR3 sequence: CASGFRKLAGVYNEQFF. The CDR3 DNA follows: TGTGCTAGTGGTTTCCGTAAACTAGCGGGAGTCTACAATGAGCAGTTCTTC.

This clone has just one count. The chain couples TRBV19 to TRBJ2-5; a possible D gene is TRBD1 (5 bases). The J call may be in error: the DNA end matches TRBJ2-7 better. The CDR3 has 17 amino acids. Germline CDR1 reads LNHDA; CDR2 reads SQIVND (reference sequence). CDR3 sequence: CASSIAVGAGGGYEQYF. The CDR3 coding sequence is TGTGCCAGTAGTATAGCTGTTGGGGCAGGCGGTGGGTACGAGCAGTACTTC.

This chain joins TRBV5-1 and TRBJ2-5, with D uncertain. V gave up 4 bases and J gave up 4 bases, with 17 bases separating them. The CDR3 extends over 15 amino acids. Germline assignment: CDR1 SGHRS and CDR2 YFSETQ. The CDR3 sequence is CASSIDSGSGETQYF. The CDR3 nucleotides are TGCGCCAGCAGCATCGACTCAGGTTCAGGAGAGACCCAGTACTTC.

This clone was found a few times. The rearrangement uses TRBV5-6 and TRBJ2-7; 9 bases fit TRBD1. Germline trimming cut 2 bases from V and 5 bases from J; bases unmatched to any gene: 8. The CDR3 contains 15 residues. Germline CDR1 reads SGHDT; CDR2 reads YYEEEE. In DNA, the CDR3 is TGTGCCAGCAGCTTAGCCGGACAGGGGCGTAACGAGCAGTACTTC. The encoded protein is CASSLAGQGRNEQYF. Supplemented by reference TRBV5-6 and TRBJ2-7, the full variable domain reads DAGVTQSPTHLIKTRGQQVTLRCSPKSGHDTVSWYQQALGQGPQFIFQYYEEEERQRGNFPDRFSGHQFPNYSSELNVNALLLGDSALYLCASSLAGQGRNEQYFGPGTRLTVT.

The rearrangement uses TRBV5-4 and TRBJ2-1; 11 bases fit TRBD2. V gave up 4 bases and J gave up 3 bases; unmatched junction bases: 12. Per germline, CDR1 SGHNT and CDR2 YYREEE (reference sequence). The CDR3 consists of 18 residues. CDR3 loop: CASSVLLAGGSIYNEQFF. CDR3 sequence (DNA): TGTGCCAGCAGCGTGCTCCTAGCGGGAGGATCGATCTACAATGAGCAGTTCTTC. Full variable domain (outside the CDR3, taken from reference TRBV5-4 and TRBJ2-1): ETGVTQSPTHLIKTRGQQVTLRCSSQSGHNTVSWYQQALGQGPQFIFQYYREEENGRGNFPPRFSGLQFPNYSSELNVNALELDDSALYLCASSVLLAGGSIYNEQFFGPGTRLTVL.